The clone carrying this T cell receptor beta chain was seen at least ten times. TCRdb itself ran the RACE reads through MiXCR, one entry per CDR3 protein. The table includes about 140,000 distinct CDR3 sequences, about an eighth detected once. Documented time point: patch test 2, 6 weeks after DPC sensitization. Sample treatment: therapeutic diphenylcyclopropenone sensitization with weekly scalp DPC. This CDR3 comprises 14 residues. The J segment lost 9 bases and the V segment lost 2 bases, leaving 7 bases of the junction unmatched. The data are from a study of human T cells and chemical hapten exposure.

The receptor's source is a woman between 50 and 59 years old with alopecia areata. Some clones in this sample may be carry-over from other donors' samples. Here the sequenced sample was whole blood, taken in connection with sensitization to the hapten diphenylcyclopropenone (DPC). V and J are TRBV12-3 or TRBV12-4 and TRBJ2-1, with 7 bases aligning to TRBD2. In DNA form, the CDR3 reads TGTGCCAGCAGTTTAAGGCGGGAGAATAGTGAGCAGTTCTTC. Its protein is CASSLRRENSEQFF.